This T cell receptor (beta chain) was retrieved from a study of T cell repertoires in cytomegalovirus infection (dated by TCRdb to between 2018 and 2020). Regarding the research as a whole: The peptide stimulations were aimed at well-studied HLA-B-restricted epitopes as well as recently identified HLA-C-restricted CMV epitopes, whose presentation resists viral immunomodulation. Donor HLA type was relevant to the analysis, as public TCR beta signatures indicated carriage of CMV infection together with the matching HLA type. Beyond this particular receptor, the publication reports: The ex vivo response was dominated by HLA-C-restricted CMV-specific TCR beta clonotypes, and the single most frequent clonotype in two of eight donors was supplied by these HLA-C-restricted clonotypes. Cumulative frequency of public TCR beta family members discriminated carriers of CMV infection plus the relevant HLA type in this cohort and an independent approximately 350-donor cohort.

Data came from an Illumina HiSeq 1500. The public reads were reanalyzed by TCRdb: fastp trimming at Q25, MiXCR alignment, in-frame beta chains only. Each CDR3 protein gets just one entry, which takes the most common genes and DNA from the rows behind it. The sample table contains approximately 100,000 distinct CDR3 sequences; only one count was recorded for roughly 40% of them. Together, the top ten hold about three quarters of the sample. V sheds 1 base and J sheds 3 bases, leaving 7 bases between their ends. From the germline V gene, CDR1 is SGHVS and CDR2 is FNYEAQ. The CDR3 measures 13 amino acids from cysteine to phenylalanine. Kept here is only the CDR3 DNA, which spans 39 bases and is read in frame from base 1. At least ten counts were recorded for this clonotype. Its antigen is unknown. No qualities accompany the bases; no much larger clone lies one base away. The sample's treatment or condition label is to be understood as: in vitro stimulation with specific CMV peptide epitopes to enrich CMV-specific T cells.

The material sequenced was CD8+ T cells from cultured PBMCs, taken from culture after CMV antigen stimulation. This receptor chain uses TRBV7-6 and TRBJ2-7, with no confidently assigned D gene. This sequence originates from a human donor in good health (CMV status not recorded). Some clones in this sample may be carry-over from other donors' samples. The DNA reads TGTGCCAGCAGCTTAGACAGTCGCTACGAGCAGTACTTC. Its amino acids are CASSLDSRYEQYF.